This T cell receptor (beta chain) was recovered during a study of PD-1 blockade in classical Hodgkin lymphoma. About this clone itself: Its antigen is unknown.

Sequencing used immunoSEQ multiplex PCR; TCRdb keeps in-frame clones, though not all of them. The sample yields about 27,000 clones, around 90% seen once. Regarding the study as a whole: When set against healthy donors, newly diagnosed patients were reported to show lower baseline TCR diversity.

From germline, CDR1 is DFQATT and CDR2 SNEGSKA (reference sequence). The CDR3 has 11 amino acids. Trimming pared 1 base from V and 6 bases from J, leaving 5 bases between. With no exception, relapse followed autologous stem cell transplantation in all patients, and brentuximab vedotin exposure varied. From thawed PBMCs, CD8+ T cells were isolated by magnetic negative selection. The TCR sequence derives from a human donor with classical Hodgkin lymphoma. Source: CD8+ T cells from blood, taken at baseline. J is TRBJ2-3 and V is TRBV20-1, with D hard to call. This CDR3 is CSARVVDTQYF. The CDR3 DNA sequence: TGCAGTGCTAGAGTCGTGGATACGCAGTATTTT.